These 14 T cell receptor beta chains came from one sample sequenced in a study of graft-versus-host responses after intestinal transplantation. The protocol was immunoSEQ multiplex PCR, while the TCRdb copy is restricted to in-frame clones and leaves out a portion. Found here are approximately 94,000 clones, about 90% of them singletons; the top ten hold around 1%. Antigen specificity for these receptors is unknown. Sequenced here: unstimulated CD4+ T cells sorted from spleen or lymph node cells, sampled before transplant. These receptors were collected from a human donor who was the organ donor for an intestinal transplant.

This chain connects TRBV6-1 to TRBJ1-2, with TRBD1 matching over 8 bases. Unmatched junction bases numbered 15, after V lost 7 bases and J lost 8 bases. The CDR3 is 15 residues long. Germline CDR1 reads MNHNS; CDR2 reads SASEGT. CDR3 sequence (DNA): TGTGCCAGCAATTATATAACAGGGGGGGCTAGAGGCTACACCTTC. This sequence encodes CASNYITGGARGYTF.

As DNA, the CDR3 is TGCAGCGTTGAGCGGCAGAACACTGAAGCTTTCTTT. Translated, it gives CSVERQNTEAFF. V is TRBV29-1 and J is TRBJ1-1; no firm D call. The CDR3 covers 12 residues. Trimming stripped 3 bases from V and 1 base from J, with 6 bases between. Germline V gene data show CDR1 as SQVTM and CDR2 as ANQGSEA.

The CDR3 loop reads CASSFQGMGQPQHF. The DNA for the CDR3 is TGTGCCAGCAGTTTCCAGGGGATGGGTCAGCCCCAGCATTTT. The genes are TRBV27 and TRBJ1-5; D might be TRBD1 (6 bases). Between the trimmed V and J ends, which lost 3 bases and 6 bases, there was a span of 12 bases. Germline lookup yields CDR1 MNHEY and CDR2 SMNVEV (reference sequence). There are 14 residues in the CDR3.

The V call is TRBV19, the J call TRBJ1-5, with D unresolved. The germline V gene encodes CDR1 LNHDA and CDR2 SQIVND (reference sequence). V was trimmed by 3 bases and J by 0 bases, leaving 12 bases between them. The CDR3 length is 16 residues. The CDR3 DNA reads as TGTGCCAGTAGTATCTTTGGGCAGGATAGCAATCAGCCCCAGCATTTT. Protein sequence: CASSIFGQDSNQPQHF. The full variable domain, rest sourced from reference TRBV19 and TRBJ1-5, is DGGITQSPKYLFRKEGQNVTLSCEQNLNHDAMYWYRQDPGQGLRLIYYSQIVNDFQKGDIAEGYSVSREKKESFPLTVTSAQKNPTAFYLCASSIFGQDSNQPQHFGDGTRLSIL.

V is TRBV28 and J is TRBJ2-6; D is ambiguous. Germline CDR1 is MDHEN and CDR2 is SYDVKM. Trimming removed 6 bases at V and 5 bases at J, with 11 bases between. CDR3 size: 14 residues. In DNA, the CDR3 is TGTGCCAGCAGCATGGGATCAAGGGCCAACGTCCTGACTTTC. As protein: CASSMGSRANVLTF. Looking up the rest from reference TRBV28 and TRBJ2-6 gives the full variable domain: DVKVTQSSRYLVKRTGEKVFLECVQDMDHENMFWYRQDPGLGLRLIYFSYDVKMKEKGDIPEGYSVSREKKERFSLILESASTNQTSMYLCASSMGSRANVLTFGAGSRLTVL.

The V call is TRBV6-1, the J call TRBJ1-1; tentatively, D is TRBD1 (5 bases). Germline V gene lookup returns CDR1 MNHNS and CDR2 SASEGT. The V and J ends lost 2 bases and 1 base respectively, with 8 bases between them. The CDR3 has 14 residues. In DNA, the CDR3 is TGTGCCAGCAGTGAAAAGGGGAAGAACACTGAAGCTTTCTTT. Translating it yields CASSEKGKNTEAFF.

V gene TRBV29-1 combines with J gene TRBJ2-3, with TRBD2 matching over 7 bases. CDR3 length equals 12 residues. Losses at the gene ends were 7 bases for V and 3 bases for J; bases not matched to a gene: 4. Germline V lookup: CDR1 SQVTM, CDR2 ANQGSEA. This CDR3 reads CSGEGWTDTQYF. CDR3 coding DNA: TGCAGCGGGGAGGGATGGACAGATACGCAGTATTTT.

V is TRBV28 and J is TRBJ2-7; D gene unclear. The V gene's germline CDR1 is MDHEN and CDR2 SYDVKM. The CDR3 has 11 amino acids. V lost 7 bases and J lost 2, with 6 bases in between. Here the CDR3 DNA reads TGTGCCAGCACTACGGCCTACGAGCAGTACTTC. Protein: CASTTAYEQYF.

The V and J genes are TRBV28 and TRBJ2-1; unclear D gene. The V gene's germline CDR1 is MDHEN and CDR2 SYDVKM. There are 17 residues in the CDR3. V was trimmed by 1 base and J by 0 bases, leaving 13 bases between them. The CDR3 bases are TGTGCCAGCAGTTTATTGACCTCCCAAGGCTCCTACAATGAGCAGTTCTTC. Its translation is CASSLLTSQGSYNEQFF.

The chain has TRBV5-1 and TRBJ2-7, with D uncertain. V dropped 1 base and J dropped 2 bases, with 16 bases sitting between them. This CDR3 has 16 amino acids. The germline V gene has CDR1 SGHRS and CDR2 YFSETQ. CDR3 protein: CASSLHWASVTYEQYF. CDR3 in DNA: TGCGCCAGCAGCTTGCATTGGGCTTCGGTAACCTACGAGCAGTACTTC.

J is TRBJ2-5 and V is TRBV2, with D hard to call. Deletions cut 7 bases from V and 3 bases from J, with 6 bases between. Looked up from germline, CDR1 is SNHLY and CDR2 is FYNNEI. This CDR3 has 11 residues. This CDR3 is CASIQEETQYF. The CDR3 DNA sequence: TGTGCCAGCATCCAGGAAGAGACCCAGTACTTC.

The rearrangement uses TRBV6-4 and TRBJ2-2, with 8 nucleotides matching TRBD2. Trimming removed 0 bases from V and 5 bases from J; junction bases left unmatched: 2. CDR1 and CDR2 (germline): MRHNA, SNTAGT. The CDR3 has 15 amino acids. CDR3 amino acids: CASSDSSGGTGELFF. The CDR3, as DNA: TGTGCCAGCAGTGACTCAAGCGGGGGTACCGGGGAGCTGTTTTTT.

This clone was detected once. The rearrangement joins TRBV28 to TRBJ2-5; D not certain. The DNA end lines up better with TRBJ2-7; the J call may be wrong. CDR3 length: 12 residues. Germline V gives CDR1 MDHEN, CDR2 SYDVKM. CDR3 nucleotides: TGTGCCAGCAGTGTGGGTTCCTACGAGCAGTACTTC. Protein: CASSVGSYEQYF.

This clone was recorded once. The chain has TRBV28 and TRBJ2-7, with 7 bases that match TRBD1. Losses at the gene ends were 6 bases for V and 6 bases for J; bases not matched to a gene: 8. Germline V gene lookup returns CDR1 MDHEN and CDR2 SYDVKM. The CDR3 is made up of 13 amino acids. CDR3 amino acids: CASREQGTGEQYF. The CDR3 bases are TGTGCCAGCAGAGAACAGGGGACCGGCGAGCAGTACTTC.